Shown below are 8 T cell receptor beta chains from a single sample sequenced in a study of vaccination and CD4 T cells after COVID-19. No antigen has been assigned to these receptors. Researchers used the Oncomine TCR Beta short-read assay to sequence DNA from cultured CD4+ T cells. TCRdb ran MiXCR on the PCR reads and lists one entry per CDR3 protein. The sample shows 15,000 to 20,000 distinct CDR3 sequences, roughly 53% of them seen only once. Sample treatment: roughly 11-day PBMC culture with coronavirus spike peptide pools or control peptides (ViraFEST assay). The sample was CD4+ T cells from blood, cultured in vitro. These TCRs come from a human donor who had recovered from COVID-19.

There are a few counts of this clonotype. The chain links TRBV4-2 to TRBJ2-3; D remains unclear. V lost 3 bases, J lost 6 bases, and 13 bases lay in between. The germline CDR1 and CDR2 sequences are LGHNA and YNFKEQ. The CDR3 is 14 amino acids. CDR3 residues: CASSQVAFWDTQYF. The CDR3 coding sequence is TGTGCCAGCAGCCAGGTCGCGTTTTGGGATACGCAGTATTTT.

The chain is built from TRBV19 and TRBJ1-1; tentatively, D is TRBD1 (6 bases). Germline V lookup: CDR1 LNHDA, CDR2 SQIVND (reference sequence). The CDR3 has 16 amino acids. The V and J ends lost 5 bases and 1 base respectively, with 17 bases between them. The CDR3 DNA is TGTGCCAGTAGTTCAAGATCTAGGGGACAGAACACTGAAGCTTTCTTT. It specifies CASSSRSRGQNTEAFF.

This clonotype was detected only a few times. The V call is TRBV6-2 or TRBV6-3, the J call TRBJ2-1, with D possibly TRBD1 on 6 matching bases. This CDR3 is 14 amino acids long. V was cut by 0 bases and J by 6 bases, with 9 bases left in between. The germline V gene has CDR1 MNHEY and CDR2 SVGEGT. In DNA form, the CDR3 reads TGTGCCAGCAGTTACTCGGACAGTCTCAATGAGCAGTTCTTC. This translates into CASSYSDSLNEQFF.

This clonotype was counted only a few times. The V call is TRBV6-1, the J call TRBJ1-2; D is ambiguous. Germline V gene data show CDR1 as MNHNS and CDR2 as SASEGT. The V gene lost 4 bases and the J gene lost 0 bases, with 15 bases spanning the gap. The CDR3 is made up of 16 amino acids. CDR3 amino acids: CASSGLLQVANYGYTF. The CDR3 nucleotides read TGTGCCAGCAGTGGACTCCTCCAGGTTGCTAACTATGGCTACACCTTC.

V usage is TRBV10-3 and J usage is TRBJ2-6; TRBD2 matches at 10 bases. CDR1 is ENHRY and CDR2 is SYGVKD in the germline V gene. J was trimmed by 4 bases and V by 2 bases; bases with no gene match: 8. The CDR3 contains 18 residues. This CDR3 reads CAISEAVAGGKGANVLTF. CDR3 nucleotide sequence: TGTGCCATCAGTGAGGCCGTAGCGGGAGGAAAAGGGGCCAACGTCCTGACTTTC.

The chain has TRBV19 and TRBJ1-5; D possibly corresponds to TRBD1 (5 bases). Between the trimmed V and J ends, which lost 1 base and 3 bases, there was a span of 25 bases. This CDR3 has 20 amino acids. From germline, CDR1 is LNHDA and CDR2 SQIVND (reference sequence). The CDR3 nucleotides are TGTGCCAGTAGTATAGTACGAGGCGGCGGGGGACGCAGGTCCAATCAGCCCCAGCATTTT. Its protein is CASSIVRGGGGRRSNQPQHF.

The chain joins TRBV29-1 to TRBJ1-1, with 7 positions matching TRBD1. V gave up 7 bases and J gave up 2 bases; unmatched junction bases: 7. The CDR3 totals 13 residues. CDR1 and CDR2 from the germline V gene are SQVTM and ANQGSEA. CDR3 bases: TGCAGCGCAGGACAGGTCCTCAACACTGAAGCTTTCTTT. It codes for CSAGQVLNTEAFF.

V is TRBV7-2 and J is TRBJ2-6; D might be TRBD2 (6 bases). The V end lost 5 bases, the J end lost 1 base, and 12 bases lay between the germline ends. Germline loops: CDR1 SGHTA, CDR2 FQGNSA. The CDR3 has 16 amino acids. The chain's CDR3 is CASSVGLGSGANVLTF. In DNA, the CDR3 is TGTGCCAGCAGCGTGGGACTGGGGTCTGGGGCCAACGTCCTGACTTTC.